These 27 T cell receptor beta chains were sequenced from one sample in a study of cytomegalovirus exposure and HLA in healthy donors. In the PCR, 60 Vbeta and 13 Jbeta primers were used. Here immunoSEQ multiplex PCR was the method, and the copy in TCRdb shows in-frame clones only, minus some. Among roughly 100,000 clones listed, around 78% were seen once. The sequenced sample was PBMCs. The receptors derive from a male donor in good health and CMV-seronegative.

This rearrangement joins TRBV19 to TRBJ1-2, with 7 bases identical to TRBD1. Losses at the gene ends were 5 bases for V and 8 bases for J; bases not matched to a gene: 8. CDR1 is LNHDA, CDR2 SQIVND, per germline (reference sequence). CDR3 length: 13 residues. The CDR3 region has the DNA TGTGCCAGTAGTCCCTCCGGGACAGCCGGCTACACCTTC. Protein sequence: CASSPSGTAGYTF.

This chain links TRBV5-1 with TRBJ2-6; D is unresolved. Between the trimmed V and J ends, which lost 3 bases and 4 bases, there was a span of 11 bases. There are 15 residues in the CDR3. Germline assignment: CDR1 SGHRS and CDR2 YFSETQ. CDR3: CASSYSNAGANVLTF. CDR3 nucleotides: TGCGCCAGCAGCTACTCGAATGCGGGGGCCAACGTCCTGACTTTC.

This clone appeared once. Other nucleotide sequences in the sample specify the same CDR3. The chain uses TRBV6-5 and TRBJ2-5; D may be TRBD1 (6 bases). Trimming cost V 8 bases and J 1 base, with 11 bases left between them. The CDR3 has 13 residues. CDR1 MNHEY and CDR2 SVGAGI come from the germline V gene. Here the CDR3 reads CASSRTVQETQYF. The CDR3 DNA follows: TGTGCCAGCTCGAGGACAGTCCAAGAGACCCAGTACTTC.

V gene TRBV11-3 combines with J gene TRBJ2-3, with D tentatively TRBD2 (6 bases). The ends were cut back, 10 bases at V and 0 bases at J, with 14 bases in the middle. Germline V gene lookup returns CDR1 SGHNT and CDR2 YENEEA. This CDR3 contains 14 residues. DNA for the CDR3: TGTGCCACCCGAGGGGACTTTAGCACAGATACGCAGTATTTT. Its protein is CATRGDFSTDTQYF.

A single count supports this clone. The gene calls are TRBV7-3 and TRBJ2-7; tentatively, D is TRBD2 (5 bases). Trimming left V 8 bases short and J 4 bases short, with 21 bases between. CDR1 is SGHTA and CDR2 is FQGTGA in the germline V gene. The CDR3 consists of 15 residues. The CDR3: CASQIPREPLYEQYF. CDR3 coding DNA: TGTGCCAGCCAAATACCCCGGGAACCGCTTTACGAGCAGTACTTC.

The CDR3 reads CASTLGLAGKETQYF. CDR3 DNA: TGCGCCAGCACACTGGGACTAGCGGGGAAAGAGACCCAGTACTTC. The gene calls are TRBV5-1 and TRBJ2-5; 13 bases match TRBD2. Per the germline V gene, CDR1 is SGHRS and CDR2 is YFSETQ. Unmatched junction bases numbered 5, after V lost 6 bases and J lost 3 bases. There are 15 residues in the CDR3.

This clone was observed once. At one end the junction does not follow the germline gene, possibly because of a read error. The sample carries other DNA sequences with the same CDR3. The CDR3 coding sequence is TGTGCCAGCCTTCCGGACGGACAACACACTGAAGCTTTCTTC. Translating gives CASLPDGQHTEAFF. The rearrangement uses TRBV6-6 and TRBJ1-1, with a possible D match to TRBD1 (5 bases). From germline, CDR1 is MNHNY and CDR2 SVGAGI (reference sequence). The CDR3 extends over 14 amino acids.

V and J are TRBV27 and TRBJ1-1; D might be TRBD1 (6 bases). The V end was cut by 4 bases, the J end by 0 bases, with 9 bases between. This CDR3 spans 14 amino acids. CDR1 and CDR2 (germline): MNHEY, SMNVEV (reference sequence). CDR3 bases: TGTGCCAGCAGTTACGGGACATTGAACACTGAAGCTTTCTTT. Protein sequence: CASSYGTLNTEAFF.

The V gene is TRBV5-4, the J gene TRBJ2-3; TRBD2 agrees at 10 bases. V shed 4 bases, J shed 4 bases, and the junction held 9 bases outside the gene matches. Germline V CDR1 and CDR2: SGHNT, YYREEE (reference sequence). The CDR3 contains 16 residues. The CDR3: CASSPGGTSVPDTQYF. DNA for the CDR3: TGTGCCAGCAGCCCCGGAGGGACTAGCGTGCCAGATACGCAGTATTTT.

The V and J genes are TRBV7-3 and TRBJ2-1; D gene ambiguous. Looked up from germline, CDR1 is SGHTA and CDR2 is FQGTGA. The CDR3 is 13 residues long. The ends were cut back, 2 bases at V and 9 bases at J, with 11 bases in the middle. CDR3 amino acids: CASSLDRRGEQFF. Written as DNA, the CDR3 is TGTGCCAGCAGCTTAGATCGGCGCGGTGAGCAGTTCTTC. The full variable domain, in which reference TRBV7-3 and TRBJ2-1 provide the parts outside the CDR3, is GAGVSQTPSNKVTEKGKYVELRCDPISGHTALYWYRQSLGQGPEFLIYFQGTGAADDSGLPNDRFFAVRPEGSVSTLKIQRTERGDSAVYLCASSLDRRGEQFFGPGTRLTVL.

This rearrangement joins TRBV13 to TRBJ1-2, with D perhaps TRBD1 (6 bases). The CDR3 totals 12 residues. Germline V lookup: CDR1 PRHDT, CDR2 FYEKMQ (reference sequence). V lost 5 bases and J 10 bases, leaving 14 bases between the germline ends. The CDR3 region is CASSLRGRVYTF. In DNA, the CDR3 is TGTGCCAGCAGCCTCAGGGGAAGGGTCTACACCTTC.

V is TRBV5-1 and J is TRBJ1-5; 12 positions agree with TRBD1. Unmatched junction bases numbered 14, after V lost 4 bases and J lost 6 bases. The germline CDR1 and CDR2 sequences are SGHRS and YFSETQ. CDR3 length: 18 amino acids. The CDR3 reads CASSLTPMGQGAVQPQHF. Written as DNA, the CDR3 is TGCGCCAGCAGCCTCACACCCATGGGACAGGGGGCGGTTCAGCCCCAGCATTTT.

V is TRBV4-1 and J is TRBJ2-2; 8 nucleotides agree with TRBD1. This CDR3 region has 17 residues. Losses at the gene ends were 3 bases for V and 5 bases for J; bases not matched to a gene: 11. Germline V gene lookup returns CDR1 MGHRA and CDR2 YSYEKL. The CDR3 region is CASSQERQGKMTGELFF. The CDR3 DNA sequence: TGCGCCAGCAGCCAGGAAAGACAGGGGAAGATGACCGGGGAGCTGTTTTTT.

This sequence joins TRBV5-1 and TRBJ2-1; D ambiguous. The CDR3 loop spans 17 amino acids. Germline V gene data show CDR1 as SGHRS and CDR2 as YFSETQ. Trimming cost V 0 bases and J 0 bases, with 13 bases left between them. As DNA, the CDR3 is TGCGCCAGCAGCTTGGGTAGTAGAAGAAGCTCCTACAATGAGCAGTTCTTC. This codes for CASSLGSRRSSYNEQFF.

The rearrangement links TRBV19 to TRBJ1-2; the D is unclear. Germline V gene lookup returns CDR1 LNHDA and CDR2 SQIVND (reference sequence). This CDR3 contains 16 residues. Between the trimmed V and J ends, which lost 3 bases and 6 bases, there was a span of 20 bases. The CDR3 DNA reads TGTGCCAGTAGTATGTACCCACGCGGGGATGGGGATGGCTACACCTTC. This gives the protein CASSMYPRGDGDGYTF. Looking up the rest from reference TRBV19 and TRBJ1-2 gives the full variable domain: DGGITQSPKYLFRKEGQNVTLSCEQNLNHDAMYWYRQDPGQGLRLIYYSQIVNDFQKGDIAEGYSVSREKKESFPLTVTSAQKNPTAFYLCASSMYPRGDGDGYTFGSGTRLTVV.

This chain links TRBV5-1 with TRBJ2-3, with 8 positions matching TRBD1. The CDR3 extends over 14 amino acids. Germline V gene sequence: CDR1 SGHRS, CDR2 YFSETQ. V lost 4 bases, J lost 2 bases, and 3 bases stayed unmatched. This chain's CDR3 is CASSPDRATDTQYF. In DNA, the CDR3 is TGCGCCAGCAGCCCGGACAGGGCCACAGATACGCAGTATTTT.

This rearrangement joins TRBV5-1 to TRBJ2-5; the match to TRBD1 covers 8 bases. CDR3 size: 16 residues. V shed 3 bases, J shed 5 bases, and the junction held 12 bases outside the gene matches. Per the germline V gene, CDR1 is SGHRS and CDR2 is YFSETQ. The DNA for the CDR3 is TGCGCCAGCAGCTGGGGCGACAGGGGATTAAGGGAGACCCAGTACTTC. Protein: CASSWGDRGLRETQYF.

This clone was recorded only once. This chain uses TRBV5-1 with TRBJ1-5; 8 bases fit TRBD1. V gave up 4 bases and J gave up 3 bases; unmatched junction bases: 6. This CDR3 comprises 15 residues. Germline CDR1 SGHRS, CDR2 YFSETQ. The CDR3 region has the DNA TGCGCCAGCAGCGCGACAGGGGCCAACAATCAGCCCCAGCATTTT. It codes for CASSATGANNQPQHF.

This clone appeared a few times. The chain uses TRBV7-8 and TRBJ2-5; 10 bases map to TRBD2. CDR1 is SGHVS, CDR2 FQNEAQ, per germline. The CDR3 contains 15 residues. The J segment lost 7 bases and the V segment lost 5 bases, leaving 10 bases of the junction unmatched. The CDR3 sequence is CASSRGLADFGTQYF. In DNA form, the CDR3 reads TGTGCCAGCAGCCGTGGACTAGCGGACTTCGGGACCCAGTACTTC.

This chain links TRBV9 with TRBJ2-7; possible D gene TRBD1, 5 bases. The CDR3 sequence is 15 residues long. V lost 0 bases and J lost 3, with 13 bases in between. The germline gives CDR1 SGDLS, CDR2 YYNGEE. The CDR3 region is CASSVDQTEGYEQYF. The CDR3 DNA follows: TGTGCCAGCAGCGTAGATCAGACAGAAGGCTACGAGCAGTACTTC.

The chain recombines TRBV5-1 with TRBJ1-1; TRBD1 might be the D (5 bases). Germline lookup yields CDR1 SGHRS and CDR2 YFSETQ. This CDR3 is built from 12 residues. The V end lost 2 bases, the J end lost 8 bases, and 10 bases lay between the germline ends. The CDR3 nucleotides read TGCGCCAGCAGCTTAGGTGACAGCGAAGCTTTCTTT. Its translation: CASSLGDSEAFF.

This chain links TRBV5-4 with TRBJ2-5; 7 bases agree with TRBD1. Germline CDR1 SGHNT, CDR2 YYREEE (reference sequence). With V trimmed by 4 bases and J by 6 bases, 6 bases remained unmatched. The CDR3 has 13 amino acids. CDR3 in DNA: TGTGCCAGCAGCACCGGACAGGTGCAGACCCAGTACTTC. Translated: CASSTGQVQTQYF. Complete variable domain (other parts from reference TRBV5-4 and TRBJ2-5): ETGVTQSPTHLIKTRGQQVTLRCSSQSGHNTVSWYQQALGQGPQFIFQYYREEENGRGNFPPRFSGLQFPNYSSELNVNALELDDSALYLCASSTGQVQTQYFGPGTRLLVL.

There are a few counts of this clone. V usage is TRBV5-4 and J usage is TRBJ2-7, with TRBD2 matching over 9 bases. Germline trimming cut 4 bases from V and 7 bases from J; bases unmatched to any gene: 15. The germline V gene encodes CDR1 SGHNT and CDR2 YYREEE (reference sequence). The CDR3 extends over 16 amino acids. CDR3 in DNA: TGTGCCAGCAGCCCCGTGAGCGGGAGGAGTTTAAGGGAGCAGTACTTC. It is translated as CASSPVSGRSLREQYF.

The chain carries TRBV4-3 and TRBJ2-5; a possible D gene is TRBD1 (5 bases). This CDR3 comprises 15 residues. CDR1 is LGHNA, CDR2 YSLEER, per germline. V lost 0 bases and J lost 7, with 15 bases in between. The CDR3 spells CASSQDNQGSGTQYF. In DNA form, the CDR3 reads TGCGCCAGCAGCCAAGATAACCAGGGCTCGGGGACCCAGTACTTC.

This chain joins TRBV19 and TRBJ2-7; D is ambiguous. The V end lost 6 bases, the J end lost 0 bases, and 6 bases lay between the germline ends. Germline CDR1 and CDR2: LNHDA and SQIVND (reference sequence). There are 12 residues in the CDR3. The CDR3 nucleotides are TGTGCCAGTAGGTCCAGCTCCTACGAGCAGTACTTC. The encoded protein is CASRSSSYEQYF.

Turning to this clone: Being one base from a much bigger clone, this may be a read error. V gene TRBV7-2 combines with J gene TRBJ1-2; 12 nucleotides align to TRBD1. J was trimmed by 4 bases and V by 3 bases; bases with no gene match: 0. CDR1 and CDR2 (germline): SGHTA, FQGNSA. CDR3 length equals 14 residues. CDR3 sequence (DNA): TGTGCCAGCAGCTTGGGACAGGGGGCCTATGGCTACACCTTC. Its translation: CASSLGQGAYGYTF. The entire variable domain, with the rest obtained from reference TRBV7-2 and TRBJ1-2, is as follows: GAGVSQSPSNKVTEKGKDVELRCDPISGHTALYWYRQSLGQGLEFLIYFQGNSAPDKSGLPSDRFSAERTGGSVSTLTIQRTQQEDSAVYLCASSLGQGAYGYTFGSGTRLTVV.

V and J are TRBV7-3 and TRBJ2-1, with 11 bases identical to TRBD1. The V gene end was trimmed by 2 bases and the J gene end by 6 bases; junction bases not matched to a gene: 18. This CDR3 spans 20 amino acids. Germline CDR1 SGHTA, CDR2 FQGTGA. CDR3 protein: CASSLSTWSRGQGDPNEQFF. The CDR3 DNA follows: TGTGCCAGCAGCTTATCTACTTGGAGTCGGGGACAGGGGGACCCCAATGAGCAGTTCTTC.